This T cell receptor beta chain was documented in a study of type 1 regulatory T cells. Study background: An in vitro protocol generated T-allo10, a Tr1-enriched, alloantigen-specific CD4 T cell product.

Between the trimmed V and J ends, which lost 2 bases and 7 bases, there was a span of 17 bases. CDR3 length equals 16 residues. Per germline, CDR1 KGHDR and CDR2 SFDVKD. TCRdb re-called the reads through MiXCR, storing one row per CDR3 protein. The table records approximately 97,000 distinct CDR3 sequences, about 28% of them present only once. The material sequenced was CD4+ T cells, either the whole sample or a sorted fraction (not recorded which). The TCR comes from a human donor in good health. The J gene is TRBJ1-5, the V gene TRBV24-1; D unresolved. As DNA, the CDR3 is TGTGCCACCAGTGATTCAGGTCCGGGCGGAGGACAGCCCCAGCATTTT. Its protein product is CATSDSGPGGGQPQHF.